The 13 T cell receptor beta chains below come from one sample, sequenced in a study of OX40 agonist ivuxolimab in advanced cancers. Sequenced by immunoSEQ multiplex PCR; TCRdb stores in-frame clones only, minus some. The sample lists some 150,000 clones; around nine tenths were seen once. Here the sequenced sample was CD4+ or CD8+ T cells sorted from blood, taken in a trial of the OX40 agonist ivuxolimab. All receptors derive from an adult with an advanced solid tumor such as melanoma, head and neck, liver or kidney cancer.

The chain couples TRBV9 to TRBJ2-7; no clear D gene. CDR3 length equals 12 residues. Trimming cost V 3 bases and J 8 bases, with 12 bases left between them. Germline V gene lookup returns CDR1 SGDLS and CDR2 YYNGEE. The CDR3 spells CASSAQVGQQYF. DNA for the CDR3: TGTGCCAGCAGCGCCCAGGTTGGGCAGCAGTACTTC.

V is TRBV27 and J is TRBJ1-5; a weak D match, TRBD1 (5 bases). Trimming removed 6 bases from V and 6 bases from J, with 15 bases in between. CDR1 and CDR2 (germline): MNHEY, SMNVEV (reference sequence). The CDR3 runs to 14 residues. For the CDR3, the DNA is TGTGCCAGCAGCCTAGGGGTACATCTTCAGCCCCAGCATTTT. Protein: CASSLGVHLQPQHF.

This chain uses TRBV7-6 with TRBJ2-2, with D tentatively TRBD2 (6 bases). Germline lookup yields CDR1 SGHVS and CDR2 FNYEAQ. The CDR3 runs 15 residues. V was trimmed by 5 bases and J by 6 bases, leaving 16 bases between them. CDR3 nucleotide sequence: TGTGCCAGCAGCCCGGGGGATAGGAGGGCCGGGGAGCTGTTTTTT. Its protein is CASSPGDRRAGELFF.

CDR3 sequence: CASSSTSGGYNEQFF. DNA for the CDR3: TGTGCCAGCAGTTCGACTAGCGGGGGTTACAATGAGCAGTTCTTC. This chain joins TRBV28 and TRBJ2-1, with 12 nucleotides matching TRBD2. The germline CDR1 and CDR2 sequences are MDHEN and SYDVKM. With 4 bases clipped from V and 4 bases from J, the junction kept 2 bases outside the gene matches. The CDR3 sequence is 15 residues long.

The rearrangement uses TRBV11-2 and TRBJ2-4, with D unclear. V was shortened by 1 base and J by 0 bases, with 10 bases between the two germline ends. This CDR3 has 16 amino acids. Germline-derived CDR1 and CDR2 are SGHAT and FQNNGV. The CDR3 is CASSLVSRLAKNIQYF. For the CDR3, the DNA is TGTGCCAGCAGCTTAGTATCACGGCTAGCCAAAAACATTCAGTACTTC.

The chain recombines TRBV30 with TRBJ2-1, with no clear D. This CDR3 contains 14 residues. Trimming removed 1 base from V and 12 bases from J, with 19 bases in between. Germline V gene data show CDR1 as GTSNPN and CDR2 as SVGIG (reference sequence). The DNA for the CDR3 is TGTGCCTGGAGTGATTTCGGCCTCGAGATGGGGCAGTTCTTC. This sequence encodes CAWSDFGLEMGQFF. Drawing the rest from reference TRBV30 and TRBJ2-1, the complete variable domain is SQTIHQWPATLVQPVGSPLSLECTVEGTSNPNLYWYRQAAGRGLQLLFYSVGIGQISSEVPQNLSASRPQDRQFILSSKKLLLSDSGFYLCAWSDFGLEMGQFFGPGTRLTVL.

J is TRBJ2-2 and V is TRBV9; TRBD2 matches at 7 bases. Losses at the gene ends were 3 bases for V and 3 bases for J; bases not matched to a gene: 11. CDR1 is SGDLS and CDR2 is YYNGEE in the germline V gene. CDR3 size: 17 residues. The chain's CDR3 is CASSARWSGGYTGELFF. The CDR3 DNA reads as TGTGCCAGCAGCGCCCGATGGTCGGGAGGATACACCGGGGAGCTGTTTTTT.

V usage is TRBV5-1 and J usage is TRBJ1-1, with TRBD1 as a possible D gene (5 bases). V was shortened by 4 bases and J by 7 bases, with 17 bases between the two germline ends. Germline assignment: CDR1 SGHRS and CDR2 YFSETQ. The CDR3 is made up of 14 amino acids. CDR3 loop: CASSARRIDSEAFF. The CDR3 DNA follows: TGCGCCAGCAGCGCCCGGAGGATCGACAGTGAAGCTTTCTTT.

This rearrangement joins TRBV28 to TRBJ2-7; 9 bases match TRBD1. The CDR3 is 16 amino acids. Germline V gene lookup returns CDR1 MDHEN and CDR2 SYDVKM. V dropped 6 bases and J dropped 2; count of bases not matched to a gene: 11. DNA for the CDR3: TGTGCCAGCAGCACCTGGGGGGGGGACAGGGCCTACGAGCAGTACTTC. The encoded protein is CASSTWGGDRAYEQYF.

V and J are TRBV19 and TRBJ1-1; the D gene is possibly TRBD1 (6 bases). CDR1 is LNHDA and CDR2 is SQIVND in the germline V gene (reference sequence). This CDR3 has 16 amino acids. Trimming cost V 5 bases and J 1 base, with 17 bases left between them. The CDR3 here is CASSFRGMGRNTEAFF. Here the CDR3 DNA reads TGTGCCAGTAGTTTCAGGGGAATGGGAAGGAACACTGAAGCTTTCTTT. Full variable domain (remainder filled in from reference TRBV19 and TRBJ1-1): DGGITQSPKYLFRKEGQNVTLSCEQNLNHDAMYWYRQDPGQGLRLIYYSQIVNDFQKGDIAEGYSVSREKKESFPLTVTSAQKNPTAFYLCASSFRGMGRNTEAFFGQGTRLTVV.

CDR3 amino acids: CASSLKSGDNYGYTF. CDR3 nucleotides: TGTGCCAGCAGCTTAAAGTCCGGGGATAACTATGGCTACACCTTC. The rearrangement joins TRBV7-2 to TRBJ1-2; D gene unclear. V was trimmed by 2 bases and J by 1 base, leaving 11 bases between them. The CDR3 spans 15 residues. Germline CDR1 and CDR2: SGHTA and FQGNSA.

This sequence joins TRBV6-5 and TRBJ2-1; 11 bases are shared with TRBD2. The CDR3 sequence is 15 residues long. V lost 4 bases to trimming and J lost 3 bases; unmatched junction nucleotides: 2. The germline CDR1 and CDR2 sequences are MNHEY and SVGAGI. The CDR3 loop reads CASSLTSGVYNEQFF. In DNA form, the CDR3 reads TGTGCCAGCAGTTTGACTAGCGGGGTCTACAATGAGCAGTTCTTC.

J is TRBJ1-3 and V is TRBV2; possibly TRBD1 for D (5 bases). Germline V gene data show CDR1 as SNHLY and CDR2 as FYNNEI. The ends were cut back, 5 bases at V and 0 bases at J, with 11 bases in the middle. The CDR3 extends over 15 amino acids. This CDR3 is CASSKEGASGNTIYF. Written as DNA, the CDR3 is TGTGCCAGCAGTAAAGAAGGGGCCTCTGGAAACACCATATATTTT.